The clone carrying this TCR beta chain was counted a single time. The data originate from a study of control samples from healthy donors and cancer patients. V was cut by 10 bases and J by 3 bases, with 15 bases left in between. Germline-derived CDR1 and CDR2 are ENHRY and SYGVKD. The CDR3 consists of 14 residues. The assay was immunoSEQ multiplex PCR, and TCRdb's table has in-frame clones only and misses some. The sample contains about 130,000 clones, 92% of which appear only once. The clonotype comes from a woman between 50 and 59 years old in good health. Sequencing used blood. The chain couples TRBV10-3 to TRBJ2-2, with a possible D match to TRBD2 (6 bases). CDR3 amino acids: CASAGSGYTGELFF. The CDR3 DNA sequence: TGTGCCAGCGCCGGTAGCGGTTACACCGGGGAGCTGTTTTTT.